Described below is a single T cell receptor beta chain sequence and its context. Its target is unknown. Blood libraries mostly used roughly 500 ng genomic DNA, six replicates each. The method was immunoSEQ multiplex PCR; TCRdb's version includes in-frame clones alone and lacks a portion of them. The sample has about 68,000 clones, about 85% seen once; the top ten hold 3% to 4%. The entry originates in a study of neoadjuvant anti-PD-1 for oral cavity cancer. The overall study: Non-progressing patients received a fourth nivolumab dose near day 43, then surgery on days 50-56.

CDR3 size: 15 residues. V was clipped by 3 bases and J by 1 base, with 12 bases between them. The germline gives CDR1 SGHTA, CDR2 FQGNSA. Time point specified: after neoadjuvant nivolumab, at surgical resection. The study's findings and limits: Only a few patients per response group were TCR-analyzed; validation needed. Higher pretreatment blood Treg/Th17 ratios correlated with higher pretreatment blood and lower post-treatment tumor TCRbeta clonality.

This TCR was sampled from a person between 40 and 85 years old with oral cavity squamous cell carcinoma. The chain recombines TRBV7-2 with TRBJ2-5; the D call may be TRBD1 or TRBD2 (5 bases each). The sequenced sample was PBMCs, obtained after nivolumab (anti-PD-1) treatment. CDR3 amino acids: CASSFGGDLQETQYF. CDR3 in DNA: TGTGCCAGCAGCTTCGGTGGGGACCTCCAAGAGACCCAGTACTTC.